This T cell receptor (beta chain) originates from a study of T cell repertoires in cytomegalovirus infection. Looking at the study overall: Based on public TCR beta signatures, there were indications of CMV infection and of a matching HLA type.

Each CDR3 protein gets one entry after TCRdb re-called the reads with MiXCR. The table shows tens of thousands of distinct CDR3 sequences, with 45% to 50% occurring only once. Trimming cost V 5 bases and J 5 bases, with 16 bases left between them. This CDR3 spans 14 amino acids. Germline CDR1 SGHVT, CDR2 SQSDAQ. Turning to this clonotype: Its target is not known.

The specimen comprised CD8+ T cells from cultured PBMCs, sampled from culture after CMV antigen stimulation. The chain links TRBV7-4 to TRBJ2-7; D is perhaps TRBD1 (6 bases). The TCR sequence derives from a human donor in good health (CMV status not recorded). Some clones in this sample may be carry-over from other donors' samples. The CDR3 here is CASSGQNSGDEQYF. CDR3 bases: TGTGCCAGCAGCGGACAGAACAGTGGAGACGAGCAGTACTTC.